The next 10 T cell receptor beta chains were all read from a single sample in a study of blood T cell repertoires in COVID-19. Profiled with immunoSEQ multiplex PCR; TCRdb holds only in-frame clones, not every one. The sample carries about 280,000 clones, less than 85% recorded once. The sample taken for sequencing was PBMCs or T cells enriched from blood (not recorded which). All receptors come from a woman in her 50s who had recovered from COVID-19.

The V and J genes are TRBV5-1 and TRBJ2-6; D ambiguous. The germline gives CDR1 SGHRS, CDR2 YFSETQ. The CDR3 runs 17 residues. V lost 2 bases and J 0 bases, leaving 12 bases between the germline ends. The CDR3 spells CASSFWALYSGANVLTF. CDR3 sequence (DNA): TGCGCCAGCAGCTTTTGGGCCCTGTACTCTGGGGCCAACGTCCTGACTTTC.

J is TRBJ2-5 and V is TRBV19, with 7 bases matching TRBD2. V lost 6 bases to trimming and J lost 5 bases; unmatched junction nucleotides: 6. There are 13 residues in the CDR3. Per the germline V gene, CDR1 is LNHDA and CDR2 is SQIVND (reference sequence). The CDR3, as DNA: TGTGCCAGTAGCCCCGGGGGGAAGGAGACCCAGTACTTC. Residues: CASSPGGKETQYF. Looking up the rest from reference TRBV19 and TRBJ2-5 gives the full variable domain: DGGITQSPKYLFRKEGQNVTLSCEQNLNHDAMYWYRQDPGQGLRLIYYSQIVNDFQKGDIAEGYSVSREKKESFPLTVTSAQKNPTAFYLCASSPGGKETQYFGPGTRLLVL.

V is TRBV5-1 and J is TRBJ2-5; 7 nucleotides match TRBD2. With V trimmed by 6 bases and J by 1 base, 3 bases remained unmatched. The CDR3 covers 13 residues. CDR1 is SGHRS and CDR2 is YFSETQ in the germline V gene. The CDR3 nucleotides read TGCGCCAGCAATTCGGGGGGCCAAGAGACCCAGTACTTC. Its translation is CASNSGGQETQYF.

The V gene is TRBV7-9, the J gene TRBJ1-6; maybe TRBD1 (6 bases). Germline lookup yields CDR1 SEHNR and CDR2 FQNEAQ (reference sequence). The CDR3 loop spans 15 amino acids. Trimming shortened V by 4 bases and J by 8 bases, and 15 bases separated the two germline ends. In DNA form, the CDR3 reads TGTGCCAGCAGCTCAAGGACAGCGGTCGATTCACCCCTCCACTTT. It yields the protein CASSSRTAVDSPLHF.

Only a few counts were recorded for this clone. V usage is TRBV5-1 and J usage is TRBJ2-5, with TRBD1 matching over 8 bases. V lost 4 bases and J lost 2; bases outside the gene matches: 7. The CDR3 totals 15 residues. The germline CDR1 and CDR2 sequences are SGHRS and YFSETQ. CDR3: CASSEPTGDQETQYF. The CDR3 DNA reads as TGCGCCAGCAGCGAACCGACAGGGGATCAAGAGACCCAGTACTTC.

The chain combines TRBV7-6 with TRBJ2-5; possibly TRBD2 for D (5 bases). Per germline, CDR1 SGHVS and CDR2 FNYEAQ. Trimming shortened V by 1 base and J by 2 bases, and 20 bases separated the two germline ends. The CDR3 contains 18 residues. The CDR3: CASSLEWPTREQQETQYF. CDR3 coding DNA: TGTGCCAGCAGCTTAGAATGGCCAACTAGAGAGCAACAAGAGACCCAGTACTTC.

This sequence joins TRBV19 and TRBJ1-2, with D perhaps matching TRBD1 (5 bases). The CDR3 runs 14 residues. Germline loops: CDR1 LNHDA, CDR2 SQIVND (reference sequence). Trimming removed 4 bases from V and 0 bases from J, with 9 bases in between. CDR3 DNA sequence: TGTGCCAGTAGTACGACAGCTTCTAACTATGGCTACACCTTC. This gives the protein CASSTTASNYGYTF.

V gene TRBV5-1 combines with J gene TRBJ1-6; D might be TRBD1 (5 bases). This CDR3 has 14 amino acids. V dropped 0 bases and J dropped 7 bases, with 8 bases sitting between them. Germline CDR1 SGHRS, CDR2 YFSETQ. The CDR3 loop is CASSLGQSNSPLHF. The CDR3 nucleotides read TGCGCCAGCAGCTTGGGACAGTCAAATTCACCCCTCCACTTT.

This rearrangement joins TRBV15 to TRBJ1-4, with 8 bases identical to TRBD1. The CDR3 has 16 amino acids. The trim removed 3 bases at V and 7 bases at J, leaving 10 bases unmatched. Germline V gives CDR1 LNHNV, CDR2 YYDKDF (reference sequence). CDR3 sequence reads: CATSRDSDRASEKLFF. The CDR3 DNA is TGTGCCACCAGCAGGGACTCGGACAGGGCTAGTGAAAAACTGTTTTTT.

Here the CDR3 DNA reads TGTGCCAGCAGCGTGTATAGCGGCAAAGAGACCCAGTACTTC. This translates into CASSVYSGKETQYF. This sequence joins TRBV11-2 and TRBJ2-5; D is possibly TRBD2 (6 bases). V shed 5 bases and J shed 3 bases, with 13 bases lying between them. Looked up from germline, CDR1 is SGHAT and CDR2 is FQNNGV. There are 14 residues in the CDR3.